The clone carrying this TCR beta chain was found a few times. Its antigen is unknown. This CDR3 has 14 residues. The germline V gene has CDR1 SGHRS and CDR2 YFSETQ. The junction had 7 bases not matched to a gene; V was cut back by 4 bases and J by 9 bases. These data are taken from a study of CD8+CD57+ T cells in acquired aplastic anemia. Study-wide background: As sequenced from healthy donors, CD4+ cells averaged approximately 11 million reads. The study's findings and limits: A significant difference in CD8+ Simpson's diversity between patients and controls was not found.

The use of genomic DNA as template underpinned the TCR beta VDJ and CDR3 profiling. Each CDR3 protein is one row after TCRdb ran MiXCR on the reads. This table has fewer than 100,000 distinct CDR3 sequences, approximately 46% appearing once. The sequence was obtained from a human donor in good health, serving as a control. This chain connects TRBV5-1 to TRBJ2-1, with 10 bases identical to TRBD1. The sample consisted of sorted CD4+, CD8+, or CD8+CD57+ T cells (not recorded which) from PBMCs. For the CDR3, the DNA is TGCGCCAGCAGCGCTGTGGACAGGGGGATTGAGCAGTTCTTC. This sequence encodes CASSAVDRGIEQFF.